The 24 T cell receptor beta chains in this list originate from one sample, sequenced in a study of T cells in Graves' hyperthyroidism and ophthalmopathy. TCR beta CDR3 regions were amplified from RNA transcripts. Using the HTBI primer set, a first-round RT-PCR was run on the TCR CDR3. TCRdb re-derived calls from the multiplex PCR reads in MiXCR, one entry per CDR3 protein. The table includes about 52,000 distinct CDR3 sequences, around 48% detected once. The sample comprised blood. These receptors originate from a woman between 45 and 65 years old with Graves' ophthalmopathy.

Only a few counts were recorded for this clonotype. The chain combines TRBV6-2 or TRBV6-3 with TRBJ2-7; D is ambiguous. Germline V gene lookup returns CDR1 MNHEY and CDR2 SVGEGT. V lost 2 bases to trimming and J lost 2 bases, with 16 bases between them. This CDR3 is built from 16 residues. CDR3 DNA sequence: TGTGCCAGCAGTTACGGAGCGCTTGGGAAAGCCTACGAGCAGTACTTC. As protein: CASSYGALGKAYEQYF.

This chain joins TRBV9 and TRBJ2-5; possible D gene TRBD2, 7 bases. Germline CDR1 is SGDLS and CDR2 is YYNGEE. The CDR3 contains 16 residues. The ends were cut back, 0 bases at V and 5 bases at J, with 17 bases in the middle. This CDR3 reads CASSVGGGAPGETQYF. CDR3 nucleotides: TGTGCCAGCAGCGTAGGGGGGGGCGCCCCCGGGGAGACCCAGTACTTC.

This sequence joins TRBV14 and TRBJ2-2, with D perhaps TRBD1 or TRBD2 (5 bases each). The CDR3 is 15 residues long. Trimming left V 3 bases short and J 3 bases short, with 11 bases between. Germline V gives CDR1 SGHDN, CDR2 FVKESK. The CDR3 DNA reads TGTGCCAGCAGCCACACGGGACGGCACACCGGGGAGCTGTTTTTT. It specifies CASSHTGRHTGELFF.

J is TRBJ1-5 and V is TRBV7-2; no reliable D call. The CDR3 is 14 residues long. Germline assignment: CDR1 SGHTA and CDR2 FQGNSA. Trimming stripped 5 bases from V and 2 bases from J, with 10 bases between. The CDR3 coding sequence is TGTGCCAGCAGCCCTACCGGGGGCAATCAGCCCCAGCATTTT. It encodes CASSPTGGNQPQHF.

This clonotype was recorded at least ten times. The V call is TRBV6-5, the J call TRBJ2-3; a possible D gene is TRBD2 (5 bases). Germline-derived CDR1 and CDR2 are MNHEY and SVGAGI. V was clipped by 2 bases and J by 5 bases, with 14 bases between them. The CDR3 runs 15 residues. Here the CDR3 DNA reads TGTGCCAGCAGTTACGTAGAGGGCCGCAGAGATACGCAGTATTTT. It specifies CASSYVEGRRDTQYF.

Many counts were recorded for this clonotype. CDR3 bases: TGTGCCAGCACTTTGGGAGGCACTGAAGCTTTCTTT. This sequence encodes CASTLGGTEAFF. The J gene is TRBJ1-1, the V gene TRBV12-3 or TRBV12-4; D is undetermined. The CDR3 loop spans 12 amino acids. V gave up 7 bases and J gave up 4 bases, with 10 bases separating them.

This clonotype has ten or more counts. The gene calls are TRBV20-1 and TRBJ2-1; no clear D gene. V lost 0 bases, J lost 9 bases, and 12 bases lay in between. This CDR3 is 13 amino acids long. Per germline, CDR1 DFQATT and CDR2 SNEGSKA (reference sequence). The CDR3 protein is CSARDGPLGEQFF. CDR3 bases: TGCAGTGCTAGAGATGGGCCATTAGGTGAGCAGTTCTTC.

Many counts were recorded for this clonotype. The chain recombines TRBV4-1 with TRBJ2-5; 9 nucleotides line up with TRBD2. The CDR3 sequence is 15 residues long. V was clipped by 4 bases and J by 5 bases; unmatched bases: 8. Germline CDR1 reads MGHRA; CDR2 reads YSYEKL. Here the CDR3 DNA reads TGCGCCAGCAGCCGAGGGACTAGCCAGCGGGAGACCCAGTACTTC. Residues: CASSRGTSQRETQYF.

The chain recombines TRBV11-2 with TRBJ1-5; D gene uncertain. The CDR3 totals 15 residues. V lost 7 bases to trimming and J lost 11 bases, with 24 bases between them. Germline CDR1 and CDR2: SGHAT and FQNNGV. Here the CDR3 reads CASKRLLASQETQHF. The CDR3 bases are TGTGCCAGCAAAAGGTTGCTAGCGTCCCAAGAGACCCAGCATTTT.

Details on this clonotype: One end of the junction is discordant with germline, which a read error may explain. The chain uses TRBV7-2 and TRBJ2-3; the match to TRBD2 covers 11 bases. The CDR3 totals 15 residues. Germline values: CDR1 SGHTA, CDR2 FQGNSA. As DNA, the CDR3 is TGTGCCAGCAGCTTGGAGGGACTAGCGGCTGATGCGCAGTATTTC. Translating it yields CASSLEGLAADAQYF.

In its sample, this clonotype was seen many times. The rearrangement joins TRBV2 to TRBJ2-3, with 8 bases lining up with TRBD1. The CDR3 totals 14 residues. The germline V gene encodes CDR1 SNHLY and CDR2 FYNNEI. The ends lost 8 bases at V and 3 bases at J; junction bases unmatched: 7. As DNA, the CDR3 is TGTGCCAGCGCCCCGGGACAGGTAACAGATACGCAGTATTTT. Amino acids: CASAPGQVTDTQYF. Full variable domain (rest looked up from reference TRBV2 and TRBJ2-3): EPEVTQTPSHQVTQMGQEVILRCVPISNHLYFYWYRQILGQKVEFLVSFYNNEISEKSEIFDDQFSVERPDGSNFTLKIRSTKLEDSAMYFCASAPGQVTDTQYFGPGTRLTVL.

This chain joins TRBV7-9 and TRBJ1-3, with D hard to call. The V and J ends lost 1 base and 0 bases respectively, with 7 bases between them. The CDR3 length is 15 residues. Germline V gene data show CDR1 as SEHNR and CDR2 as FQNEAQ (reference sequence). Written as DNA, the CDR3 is TGTGCCAGCAGCTTAGACAGCTACTCTGGAAACACCATATATTTT. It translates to CASSLDSYSGNTIYF.

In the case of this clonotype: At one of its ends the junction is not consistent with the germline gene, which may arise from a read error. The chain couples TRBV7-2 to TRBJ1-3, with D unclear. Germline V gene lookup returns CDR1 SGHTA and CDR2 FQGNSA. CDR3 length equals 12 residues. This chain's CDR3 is CAGSLGGNTIYF. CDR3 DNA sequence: TGTGCCGGCAGCTTAGGAGGAAACACCATATACTTT.

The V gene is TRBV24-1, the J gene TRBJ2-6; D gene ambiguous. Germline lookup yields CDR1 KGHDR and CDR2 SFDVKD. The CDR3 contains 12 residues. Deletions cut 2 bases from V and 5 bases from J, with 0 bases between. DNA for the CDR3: TGTGCCACCAGTGATTGGGCCAACGTCCTGACTTTC. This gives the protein CATSDWANVLTF.

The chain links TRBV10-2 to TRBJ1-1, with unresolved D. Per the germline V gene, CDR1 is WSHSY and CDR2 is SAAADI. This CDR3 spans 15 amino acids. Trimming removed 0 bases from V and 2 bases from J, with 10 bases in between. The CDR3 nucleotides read TGCGCCAGCAGTGAGTCGACGGGTCTAAACACTGAAGCTTTCTTT. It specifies CASSESTGLNTEAFF.

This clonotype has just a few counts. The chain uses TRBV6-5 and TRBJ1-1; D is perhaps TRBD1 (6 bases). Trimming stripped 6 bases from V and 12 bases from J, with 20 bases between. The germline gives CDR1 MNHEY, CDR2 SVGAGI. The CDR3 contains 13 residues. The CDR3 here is CASSTLDRRGTFF. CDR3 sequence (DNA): TGTGCCAGCAGCACACTTGACAGGCGGGGAACTTTCTTT.

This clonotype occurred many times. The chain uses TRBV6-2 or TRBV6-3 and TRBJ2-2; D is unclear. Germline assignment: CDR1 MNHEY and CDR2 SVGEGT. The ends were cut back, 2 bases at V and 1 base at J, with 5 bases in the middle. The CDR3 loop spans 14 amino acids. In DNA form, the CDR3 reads TGTGCCAGCAGTTACGTCATGAACACCGGGGAGCTGTTTTTT. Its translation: CASSYVMNTGELFF.

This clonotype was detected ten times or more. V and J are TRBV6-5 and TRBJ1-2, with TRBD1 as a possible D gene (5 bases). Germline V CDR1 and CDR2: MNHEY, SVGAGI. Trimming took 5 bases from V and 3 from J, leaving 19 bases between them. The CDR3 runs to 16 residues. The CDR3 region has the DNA TGTGCCAGCAGTACCCGGGACGGCCTTAGGGACTATGGCTACACCTTC. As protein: CASSTRDGLRDYGYTF.

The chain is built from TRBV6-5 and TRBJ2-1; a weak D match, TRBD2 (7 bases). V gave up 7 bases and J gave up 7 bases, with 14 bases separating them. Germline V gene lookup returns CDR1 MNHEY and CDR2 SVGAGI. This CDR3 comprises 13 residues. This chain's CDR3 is CASTPGGGNEQFF. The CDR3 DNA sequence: TGTGCCAGCACCCCGGGGGGCGGGAATGAGCAGTTCTTC.

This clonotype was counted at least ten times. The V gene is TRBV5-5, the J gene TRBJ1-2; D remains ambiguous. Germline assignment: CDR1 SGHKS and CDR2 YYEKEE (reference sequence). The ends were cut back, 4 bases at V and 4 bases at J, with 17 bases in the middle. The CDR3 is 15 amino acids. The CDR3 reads CASSGSGPAGYGYTF. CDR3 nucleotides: TGTGCCAGCAGCGGCTCCGGGCCCGCCGGCTATGGCTACACCTTC.

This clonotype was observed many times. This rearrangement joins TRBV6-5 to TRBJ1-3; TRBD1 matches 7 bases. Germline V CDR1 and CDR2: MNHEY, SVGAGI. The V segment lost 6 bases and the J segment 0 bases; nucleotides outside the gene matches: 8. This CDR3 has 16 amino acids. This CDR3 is CASSPRGGSSGNTIYF. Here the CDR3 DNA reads TGTGCCAGCAGCCCCAGGGGGGGAAGCTCTGGAAACACCATATATTTT.

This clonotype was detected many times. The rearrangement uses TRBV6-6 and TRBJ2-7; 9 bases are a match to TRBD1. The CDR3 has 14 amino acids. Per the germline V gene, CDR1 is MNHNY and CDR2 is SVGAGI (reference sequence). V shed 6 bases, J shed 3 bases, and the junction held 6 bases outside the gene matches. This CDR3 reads CASRLGQGFYEQYF. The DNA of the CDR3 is TGTGCCAGCAGGTTGGGACAGGGTTTCTACGAGCAGTACTTC.

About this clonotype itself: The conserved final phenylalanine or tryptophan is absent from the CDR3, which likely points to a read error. The CDR3 here is CASSVGLNSPLHL. CDR3 nucleotides: TGCGCCAGCAGCGTGGGCCTGAATTCACCCCTCCACCTT. The gene calls are TRBV5-1 and TRBJ1-6; D is ambiguous. V lost 4 bases and J lost 7, with 9 bases in between. CDR3 length equals 13 residues. The V gene's germline CDR1 is SGHRS and CDR2 YFSETQ.

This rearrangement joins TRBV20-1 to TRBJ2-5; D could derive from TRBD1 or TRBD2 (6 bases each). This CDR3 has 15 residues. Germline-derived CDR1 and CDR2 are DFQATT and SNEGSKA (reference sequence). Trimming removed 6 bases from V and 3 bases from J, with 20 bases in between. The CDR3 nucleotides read TGCAGTGCCCCCCGGGACACCACGGGGGAAGAGACCCAGTACTTC. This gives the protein CSAPRDTTGEETQYF.